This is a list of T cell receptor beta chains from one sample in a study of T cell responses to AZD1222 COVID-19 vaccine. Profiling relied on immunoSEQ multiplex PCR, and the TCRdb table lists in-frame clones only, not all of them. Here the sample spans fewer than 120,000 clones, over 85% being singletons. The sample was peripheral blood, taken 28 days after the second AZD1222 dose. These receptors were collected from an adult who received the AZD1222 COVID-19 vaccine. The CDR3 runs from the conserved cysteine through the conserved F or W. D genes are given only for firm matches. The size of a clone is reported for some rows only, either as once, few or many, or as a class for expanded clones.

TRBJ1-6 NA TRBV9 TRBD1 TGTGCCAGCAGCGAAACAGGGGCGGATTCACCCCTCCACTTT CASSETGADSPLHF
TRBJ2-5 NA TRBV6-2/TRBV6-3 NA TGTGCCAGCAGTTACTTCAAGAGTTCCCAAGAGACCCAGTACTTC CASSYFKSSQETQYF
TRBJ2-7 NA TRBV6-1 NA TGTGCCAGCAGTGACGGCGAGGGGCATTCCTACGAGCAGTACTTC CASSDGEGHSYEQYF
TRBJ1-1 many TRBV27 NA TGTGCCAGCAGTCCCACAGGGACTGAAGCTTTCTTT CASSPTGTEAFF
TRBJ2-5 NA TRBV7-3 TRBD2 TGTGCCAGCAGCCGGACTAGCGGGAGCCAAGAGACCCAGTACTTC CASSRTSGSQETQYF
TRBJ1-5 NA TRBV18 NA TGTGCCAGCTCACCAGGTCTAGCCGGTGGAATGGATCAGCCCCAGCATTTT CASSPGLAGGMDQPQHF
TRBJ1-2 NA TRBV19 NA TGTGCCACGACCGTCGGGCGGGGGAGTAACTATGGCTACACCTTC CATTVGRGSNYGYTF
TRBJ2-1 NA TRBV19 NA TGTGCCAGTAGTTCCAGAGTTTCCTACAATGAGCAGTTCTTC CASSSRVSYNEQFF
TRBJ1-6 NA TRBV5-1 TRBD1 TGCGCCAGCAGCTTCACTACAGGGGCTTTCTGGCCCCTCCACTTT CASSFTTGAFWPLHF
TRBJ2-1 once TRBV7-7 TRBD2 TGTGCCAGCGCCAGCGGGGCCTACAATGAGCAGTTCTTC CASASGAYNEQFF
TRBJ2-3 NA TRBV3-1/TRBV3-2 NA TGTGCCAGCAGCCCCTTGCTGCCAAGGCCGACCACAGATACGCAGTATTTT CASSPLLPRPTTDTQYF
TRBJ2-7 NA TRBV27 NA TGTGCCAGCTGGGGGGCCGGAACATACGAGCAGTACTTC CASWGAGTYEQYF
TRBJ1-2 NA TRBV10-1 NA TGCGCCAGCAAACCTTGTAGTCGTTCTAACTATGGCTACACCTTC CASKPCSRSNYGYTF
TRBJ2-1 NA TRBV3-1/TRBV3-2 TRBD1 TGTGCCAGCAGCGGGACAGGGAATGACAATGAGCAGTTCTTC CASSGTGNDNEQFF
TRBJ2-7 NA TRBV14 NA TGTGCCAGCAGCCAAGAAGAGCAACTACGGCAGTACTTC CASSQEEQLRQYF
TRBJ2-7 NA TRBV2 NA TGTGCCAGCAGGTCCCGGGACACAACCTACGAGCAGTACTTC CASRSRDTTYEQYF